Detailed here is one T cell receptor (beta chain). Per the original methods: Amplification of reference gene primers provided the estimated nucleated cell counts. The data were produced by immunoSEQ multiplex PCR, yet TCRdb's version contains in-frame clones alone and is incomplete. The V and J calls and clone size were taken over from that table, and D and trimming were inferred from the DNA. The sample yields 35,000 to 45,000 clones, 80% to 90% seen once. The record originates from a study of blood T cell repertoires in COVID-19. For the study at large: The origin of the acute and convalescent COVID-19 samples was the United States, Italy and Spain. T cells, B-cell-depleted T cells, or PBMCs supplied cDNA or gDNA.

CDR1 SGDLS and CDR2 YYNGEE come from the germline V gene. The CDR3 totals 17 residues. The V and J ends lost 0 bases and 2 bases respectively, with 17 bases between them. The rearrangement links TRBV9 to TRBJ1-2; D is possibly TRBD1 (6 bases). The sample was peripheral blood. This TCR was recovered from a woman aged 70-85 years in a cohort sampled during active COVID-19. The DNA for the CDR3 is TGTGCCAGCAGCGTAGTACCCTCGAATACAGGGAACTATGGCTACACCTTC. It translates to CASSVVPSNTGNYGYTF.